The 28 T cell receptor beta chains presented below share a single source sample, sequenced in a study of blood T cell repertoires in COVID-19. The protocol was immunoSEQ multiplex PCR, while the TCRdb copy is restricted to in-frame clones and leaves out a portion. The sample includes more than 20,000 clones, roughly 86% of them seen just once. Material for sequencing was peripheral blood. The source is a man in his fifties with active COVID-19.

V is TRBV6-1 and J is TRBJ1-1; D may be TRBD1 (5 bases). Germline values: CDR1 MNHNS, CDR2 SASEGT. The ends were cut back, 3 bases at V and 4 bases at J, with 6 bases in the middle. This CDR3 is 12 amino acids long. DNA of the CDR3: TGTGCCAGCAGTGACAGGGTCACTGAAGCTTTCTTT. This encodes CASSDRVTEAFF.

The chain combines TRBV28 with TRBJ2-7; the match to TRBD2 covers 10 bases. Germline V gene sequence: CDR1 MDHEN, CDR2 SYDVKM. J was trimmed by 0 bases and V by 1 base; bases with no gene match: 6. This CDR3 is built from 17 residues. CDR3 coding DNA: TGTGCCAGCAGTTTATTCGGTAGCGGGAGGACCTCCTACGAGCAGTACTTC. It is translated as CASSLFGSGRTSYEQYF. Filled out from reference TRBV28 and TRBJ2-7, the complete variable domain reads DVKVTQSSRYLVKRTGEKVFLECVQDMDHENMFWYRQDPGLGLRLIYFSYDVKMKEKGDIPEGYSVSREKKERFSLILESASTNQTSMYLCASSLFGSGRTSYEQYFGPGTRLTVT.

The rearrangement links TRBV4-3 to TRBJ2-2; TRBD2 aligns across 8 bases. In germline, CDR1 is LGHNA, CDR2 YSLEER. V gave up 4 bases and J gave up 4 bases; unmatched junction bases: 14. The CDR3 covers 18 residues. The CDR3 nucleotides read TGCGCCAGCAGCCGCAGAGCCTTTAGCGGGGATGGCACCGGGGAGCTGTTTTTT. This sequence encodes CASSRRAFSGDGTGELFF.

The chain has TRBV27 and TRBJ1-1; the D gene is possibly TRBD1 (6 bases). V was pared by 6 bases and J by 3 bases, with 17 bases between. Germline V lookup: CDR1 MNHEY, CDR2 SMNVEV (reference sequence). CDR3 length equals 15 residues. CDR3 sequence: CASRRQATLDTEAFF. The CDR3 bases are TGTGCCAGCAGGAGACAGGCTACCCTAGACACTGAAGCTTTCTTT.

The chain is built from TRBV4-2 and TRBJ2-5; TRBD1 might be the D (6 bases). The CDR3 sequence is 13 residues long. Trimming took off 6 bases at V and 5 bases at J, with 13 bases between the two ends. Per germline, CDR1 LGHNA and CDR2 YNFKEQ. As DNA, the CDR3 is TGTGCCAGCAGTCCAGGGGTTTGGGAGACCCAGTACTTC. Protein: CASSPGVWETQYF.

The chain recombines TRBV11-2 with TRBJ2-7, with D perhaps TRBD2 (7 bases). The V end lost 0 bases, the J end lost 3 bases, and 18 bases lay between the germline ends. There are 17 residues in the CDR3. Germline V lookup: CDR1 SGHAT, CDR2 FQNNGV. CDR3 bases: TGTGCCAGCAGCTTAGAGGGGGGCCTAGCGGCTAACTACGAGCAGTACTTC. It specifies CASSLEGGLAANYEQYF.

Here the CDR3 DNA reads TGTGCCAGTAGTACGACCTTTTCAGGTTCGAATGGCTACACCTTC. Protein sequence: CASSTTFSGSNGYTF. This chain links TRBV19 with TRBJ1-2; D remains ambiguous. Germline CDR1 and CDR2: LNHDA and SQIVND (reference sequence). The V and J ends lost 4 bases and 6 bases respectively, with 18 bases between them. This CDR3 has 15 residues.

This rearrangement joins TRBV7-8 to TRBJ2-3; 11 nucleotides agree with TRBD2. Germline V gene sequence: CDR1 SGHVS, CDR2 FQNEAQ. The CDR3 has 16 amino acids. V shed 1 base, J shed 7 bases, and the junction held 7 bases outside the gene matches. In DNA form, the CDR3 reads TGTGCCAGCAGCTTAGATTTTAGCGGGGGGGCGAATACGCAGTATTTT. Amino acid sequence: CASSLDFSGGANTQYF. Full variable domain (outside the CDR3, taken from reference TRBV7-8 and TRBJ2-3): GAGVSQSPRYKVAKRGQDVALRCDPISGHVSLFWYQQALGQGPEFLTYFQNEAQLDKSGLPSDRFFAERPEGSVSTLKIQRTQQEDSAVYLCASSLDFSGGANTQYFGPGTRLTVL.

The CDR3 spells CASSLISGIGPNEQFF. DNA of the CDR3: TGTGCCAGCAGCTTAATCAGCGGGATCGGTCCCAATGAGCAGTTCTTC. The chain recombines TRBV11-2 with TRBJ2-1; TRBD2 aligns across 7 bases. Germline CDR1 reads SGHAT; CDR2 reads FQNNGV. The CDR3 extends over 16 amino acids. V dropped 2 bases and J dropped 6; count of bases not matched to a gene: 10.

This chain uses TRBV29-1 with TRBJ2-1; no clear D gene. This CDR3 spans 11 amino acids. Germline V lookup: CDR1 SQVTM, CDR2 ANQGSEA. V gave up 6 bases and J gave up 8 bases, with 11 bases separating them. The CDR3 loop reads CSVIPRDEQFF. The CDR3 DNA reads TGCAGCGTCATACCTAGAGATGAGCAGTTCTTC.

The CDR3 loop is CASSYLAYSTTNEKLFF. The CDR3 coding sequence is TGTGCCAGCAGTTACCTCGCCTACAGTACAACTAATGAAAAACTGTTTTTT. The chain employs TRBV6-2 or TRBV6-3 and TRBJ1-4; D gene ambiguous. The germline V gene encodes CDR1 MNHEY and CDR2 SVGEGT. The CDR3 length is 17 residues. Deletions cut 2 bases from V and 0 bases from J, with 13 bases between.

This chain connects TRBV24-1 to TRBJ1-1; D unresolved. This CDR3 region has 13 residues. Trimming removed 5 bases at V and 6 bases at J, with 12 bases between. Germline lookup yields CDR1 KGHDR and CDR2 SFDVKD. The CDR3 spells CATSAGSAAEAFF. For the CDR3, the DNA is TGTGCCACCAGTGCCGGGAGTGCGGCTGAAGCTTTCTTT.

The chain carries TRBV5-4 and TRBJ2-3, with D perhaps matching TRBD1 (6 bases). This CDR3 has 14 residues. V lost 3 bases and J lost 0, with 8 bases in between. Germline V lookup: CDR1 SGHNT, CDR2 YYREEE (reference sequence). CDR3 DNA: TGTGCCAGCAGCTGGGGGCAGAGCACAGATACGCAGTATTTT. This encodes CASSWGQSTDTQYF. Variable domain in full (rest from reference TRBV5-4 and TRBJ2-3): ETGVTQSPTHLIKTRGQQVTLRCSSQSGHNTVSWYQQALGQGPQFIFQYYREEENGRGNFPPRFSGLQFPNYSSELNVNALELDDSALYLCASSWGQSTDTQYFGPGTRLTVL.

The chain recombines TRBV5-1 with TRBJ2-7; D possibly corresponds to TRBD2 (7 bases). Per germline, CDR1 SGHRS and CDR2 YFSETQ. CDR3 size: 14 residues. V lost 4 bases and J lost 5, with 16 bases in between. For the CDR3, the DNA is TGCGCCAGCAGCCCCCAGTGGGGGGGCGACGAGCAGTACTTC. It encodes CASSPQWGGDEQYF.

CDR3 DNA: TGTGCCAGCGGCAGGGGGCGCGGCAATCAGCCCCAGCATTTT. This translates into CASGRGRGNQPQHF. The chain combines TRBV2 with TRBJ1-5, with 8 bases fitting TRBD1. Germline assignment: CDR1 SNHLY and CDR2 FYNNEI. With 8 bases clipped from V and 2 bases from J, the junction kept 5 bases outside the gene matches. The CDR3 totals 14 residues.

The rearrangement uses TRBV11-3 and TRBJ1-3; D uncertain. The CDR3 runs to 14 residues. Germline V gene lookup returns CDR1 SGHNT and CDR2 YENEEA. Trimming left V 3 bases short and J 4 bases short, with 10 bases between. This CDR3 is CASSLPYGGNTIYF. The CDR3 DNA follows: TGTGCCAGCAGCTTGCCCTACGGGGGAAACACCATATATTTT.

V gene TRBV13 combines with J gene TRBJ2-5, with 9 bases lining up with TRBD2. Germline-derived CDR1 and CDR2 are PRHDT and FYEKMQ (reference sequence). After removal of 5 bases from V and 3 bases from J, the junction contained 10 bases not matched to a gene. This CDR3 contains 16 residues. The CDR3 region has the DNA TGTGCCAGCAGCCCGCGACTAGCGGATTCCGAAGAGACCCAGTACTTC. Protein product: CASSPRLADSEETQYF.

This clone turned up a few times. V and J are TRBV10-3 and TRBJ1-5; perhaps TRBD1 as D (5 bases). This CDR3 has 14 residues. Trimming took 0 bases from V and 9 from J, leaving 12 bases between them. Germline V gene lookup returns CDR1 ENHRY and CDR2 SYGVKD. Here the CDR3 DNA reads TGTGCCATCAGTGAGTCGTCAGGGAGGTCGCCCCAGCATTTT. Amino acid sequence: CAISESSGRSPQHF.

The gene calls are TRBV7-2 and TRBJ2-7; maybe TRBD1 (6 bases). Per the germline V gene, CDR1 is SGHTA and CDR2 is FQGNSA. Trimming shortened V by 2 bases and J by 4 bases, and 12 bases separated the two germline ends. This CDR3 contains 14 residues. This CDR3 reads CASSLRGRGYEQYF. In DNA form, the CDR3 reads TGTGCCAGCAGCTTAAGGGGCAGGGGTTACGAGCAGTACTTC.

This clone is medium-sized (0.01 to 0.1%) in the sample. This chain links TRBV6-6 with TRBJ2-1; 15 positions match TRBD2. Looked up from germline, CDR1 is MNHNY and CDR2 is SVGAGI (reference sequence). Trimming cost V 5 bases and J 5 bases; bases outside gene matches: 7. The CDR3 has 17 residues. In nucleotides, the CDR3 is TGTGCCAGCAGTCCTGCAAGGACTAGCGGGGGGGACAATGAGCAGTTCTTC. This translates into CASSPARTSGGDNEQFF.

V is TRBV9 and J is TRBJ2-2; D is possibly TRBD2 (6 bases). Germline V CDR1 and CDR2: SGDLS, YYNGEE. The length of the CDR3 is 16 residues. Trimming removed 1 base from V and 5 bases from J, with 15 bases in between. The DNA of the CDR3 is TGTGCCAGCAGCGTAACGTCGGGAGTAGCTACCGGGGAGCTGTTTTTT. Its protein product is CASSVTSGVATGELFF.

The CDR3 spells CASQSGNTGELFF. In DNA form, the CDR3 reads TGTGCCAGTCAATCGGGAAACACCGGGGAGCTGTTTTTT. This chain joins TRBV28 and TRBJ2-2; weak D call: TRBD2 (5 bases). The CDR3 length is 13 residues. Germline V lookup: CDR1 MDHEN, CDR2 SYDVKM. Deletions cut 9 bases from V and 2 bases from J, with 10 bases between.

The chain couples TRBV28 to TRBJ1-4, with 8 bases lining up with TRBD1. This CDR3 is built from 15 residues. V was clipped by 5 bases and J by 4 bases; unmatched bases: 6. The germline V gene encodes CDR1 MDHEN and CDR2 SYDVKM. CDR3 DNA sequence: TGTGCCAGCAGTCGTTACAGGGGGGGTAATGAAAAACTGTTTTTT. It is translated as CASSRYRGGNEKLFF. The variable domain in full, with the rest retrieved from reference TRBV28 and TRBJ1-4, is DVKVTQSSRYLVKRTGEKVFLECVQDMDHENMFWYRQDPGLGLRLIYFSYDVKMKEKGDIPEGYSVSREKKERFSLILESASTNQTSMYLCASSRYRGGNEKLFFGSGTQLSVL.

This clone was detected once. The chain carries TRBV5-8 and TRBJ2-3, with D possibly TRBD2 on 5 matching bases. The V gene lost 1 base and the J gene lost 0 bases, with 9 bases spanning the gap. There are 15 residues in the CDR3. CDR1 SGHTS and CDR2 YDEGEE come from the germline V gene. The CDR3 DNA reads TGTGCCAGCAGCTTGAGGAGGCCAAGCACAGATACGCAGTATTTT. It codes for CASSLRRPSTDTQYF.

V gene TRBV29-1 combines with J gene TRBJ2-7, with 10 bases aligning to TRBD1. V gave up 6 bases and J gave up 2 bases; unmatched junction bases: 4. Germline-derived CDR1 and CDR2 are SQVTM and ANQGSEA. The CDR3 is made up of 13 amino acids. The DNA of the CDR3 is TGCAGCGTCGCCGGGACAGGGGCCTACGAGCAGTACTTC. Its protein is CSVAGTGAYEQYF.

V and J are TRBV19 and TRBJ2-2; TRBD1 matches 11 bases. This CDR3 spans 20 amino acids. The V gene end was trimmed by 5 bases and the J gene end by 7 bases; junction bases not matched to a gene: 21. The germline gives CDR1 LNHDA, CDR2 SQIVND (reference sequence). The CDR3: CASSLGTGGYYAGAVGELFF. DNA of the CDR3: TGTGCCAGTAGTCTCGGGACAGGGGGTTACTACGCGGGAGCTGTCGGGGAGCTGTTTTTT. The full variable domain, with the rest looked up from reference TRBV19 and TRBJ2-2, is DGGITQSPKYLFRKEGQNVTLSCEQNLNHDAMYWYRQDPGQGLRLIYYSQIVNDFQKGDIAEGYSVSREKKESFPLTVTSAQKNPTAFYLCASSLGTGGYYAGAVGELFFGEGSRLTVL.

The chain employs TRBV6-4 and TRBJ2-1, with 7 bases that match TRBD2. This CDR3 has 14 residues. J lost 8 bases, V lost 3 bases, and 7 bases had no gene match. CDR1 is MRHNA, CDR2 SNTAGT, per germline. The CDR3 loop reads CASSEAGEGDEQFF. DNA of the CDR3: TGTGCCAGCAGTGAGGCGGGAGAGGGAGATGAGCAGTTCTTC.

This clone was seen only once. The chain uses TRBV7-8 and TRBJ2-7; 10 positions agree with TRBD2. The CDR3 sequence is 21 residues long. Germline CDR1 reads SGHVS; CDR2 reads FQNEAQ. The junction had 20 bases not matched to a gene; V was cut back by 1 base and J by 2 bases. CDR3 nucleotide sequence: TGTGCCAGCAGCTTAGTCGGTAAATTAGCGGGAGGCCCCTGGGTTGCCTACGAGCAGTACTTC. As protein: CASSLVGKLAGGPWVAYEQYF.